This TCR beta chain emerged from a study of blood T cell repertoires in COVID-19. Looked up from germline, CDR1 is SEHNR and CDR2 is FQNEAQ (reference sequence). This CDR3 has 12 residues. V gave up 3 bases and J gave up 5 bases; unmatched junction bases: 1. This clone was counted between two and nine times. Here immunoSEQ multiplex PCR was the method, and the copy in TCRdb shows in-frame clones only, minus some. The data show some 190,000 clones, with 86% seen just once and approximately 5% held by the top ten. Sequencing was performed on PBMCs or T cells enriched from blood (not recorded which). The TCR was taken from a man in his forties or fifties with acute COVID-19. This chain uses TRBV7-9 with TRBJ2-7; 7 bases fit TRBD1. DNA of the CDR3: TGTGCCAGCAGCTTGACAGGGAACGAGCAGTACTTC. Its translation is CASSLTGNEQYF.